The source of this TCR beta chain is a study of T cell repertoires in cytomegalovirus infection. TCRdb re-called the reads with MiXCR, one entry per CDR3 protein. The table lists 20,000 to 30,000 distinct CDR3 sequences, 20% to 25% of them singletons. This clonotype has just a few counts. Its target is unknown. The clonotype comes from a human donor in good health (CMV status not recorded). Some clones in this sample may be carry-over from other donors' samples. The source was CD8+ T cells from cultured PBMCs, collected from culture after CMV antigen stimulation.

The CDR3 nucleotides read TGTGCCAGCAGCTTGGGCCAGGGGGGCCACGAGCAGTACTTC. This encodes CASSLGQGGHEQYF. The chain employs TRBV5-4 and TRBJ2-7; the D gene is possibly TRBD1 (7 bases). Trimming took off 0 bases at V and 5 bases at J, with 12 bases between the two ends. The CDR3 totals 14 residues. Germline assignment: CDR1 SGHNT and CDR2 YYREEE (reference sequence).